A single sample gave rise to the 20 T cell receptor beta chains below, sequenced in a study of type 1 regulatory T cells. Their antigens are not known. MiXCR was run by TCRdb on the reads, yielding one entry per CDR3 protein. The sample has more than 50,000 distinct CDR3 sequences, less than 65% seen once. Sequencing used cultured non-Tr1 T cells, either the whole culture or a sorted T cell fraction (not recorded which). All receptors derive from a human donor in good health.

The chain's CDR3 is CASSGSSSGSGDTQYF. The CDR3 coding sequence is TGTGCCAGCAGCGGGTCCTCTAGCGGGAGTGGCGATACGCAGTATTTT. V and J are TRBV5-4 and TRBJ2-3; 10 bases align to TRBD2. Germline V gives CDR1 SGHNT, CDR2 YYREEE (reference sequence). The CDR3 length is 16 residues. V lost 4 bases, J lost 6 bases, and 11 bases stayed unmatched.

The gene calls are TRBV11-2 and TRBJ2-7; D possibly corresponds to TRBD2 (5 bases). V lost 4 bases and J lost 0, with 13 bases in between. The germline V gene has CDR1 SGHAT and CDR2 FQNNGV. CDR3 length: 15 amino acids. Here the CDR3 DNA reads TGTGCCAGCAGCTCCATCCGTAGCGACTCCTACGAGCAGTACTTC. Its translation is CASSSIRSDSYEQYF. Combining the CDR3 with reference TRBV11-2 and TRBJ2-7 gives the whole variable domain EAGVAQSPRYKIIEKRQSVAFWCNPISGHATLYWYQQILGQGPKLLIQFQNNGVVDDSQLPKDRFSAERLKGVDSTLKIQPAKLEDSAVYLCASSSIRSDSYEQYFGPGTRLTVT.

The chain recombines TRBV19 with TRBJ2-1; 7 bases fit TRBD2. Germline V gene sequence: CDR1 LNHDA, CDR2 SQIVND (reference sequence). The ends lost 7 bases at V and 7 bases at J; junction bases unmatched: 7. The CDR3 has 13 amino acids. Written as DNA, the CDR3 is TGTGCCAGTAATGTGGGACTATCTAATGAGCAGTTCTTC. This translates into CASNVGLSNEQFF.

The chain uses TRBV24-1 and TRBJ2-2, with D tentatively TRBD2 (5 bases). The CDR3 extends over 15 amino acids. The V end lost 4 bases, the J end lost 6 bases, and 14 bases lay between the germline ends. Germline loops: CDR1 KGHDR, CDR2 SFDVKD. Written as DNA, the CDR3 is TGTGCCACCAGTGACCTCCGCCGGGGTGCCGGGGAGCTGTTTTTT. It yields the protein CATSDLRRGAGELFF.

This clonotype was counted many times. The genes are TRBV5-5 and TRBJ1-1, with a possible D match to TRBD1 (5 bases). Germline CDR1 and CDR2: SGHKS and YYEKEE (reference sequence). Between the trimmed V and J ends, which lost 5 bases and 1 base, there was a span of 12 bases. The CDR3 is made up of 14 amino acids. The chain's CDR3 is CASSWGGANTEAFF. CDR3 sequence (DNA): TGTGCCAGCAGTTGGGGAGGGGCGAACACTGAAGCTTTCTTT.

The V gene is TRBV7-2, the J gene TRBJ2-3, with D possibly being TRBD1 (5 bases). Germline assignment: CDR1 SGHTA and CDR2 FQGNSA. Trimming stripped 3 bases from V and 0 bases from J, with 13 bases between. This CDR3 region has 16 residues. CDR3 nucleotide sequence: TGTGCCAGCAGCTTTGGTATCGGACACAGCACAGATACGCAGTATTTT. Its protein product is CASSFGIGHSTDTQYF.

The chain joins TRBV12-3 or TRBV12-4 to TRBJ2-1; 10 nucleotides line up with TRBD2. The CDR3 has 13 residues. The V gene end was trimmed by 6 bases and the J gene end by 9 bases; junction bases not matched to a gene: 5. For the CDR3, the DNA is TGTGCCAGCAGGCCACTAGCGGGGTCTGAGCAGTTCTTC. Its protein product is CASRPLAGSEQFF.

The J gene is TRBJ1-1, the V gene TRBV7-2; no clear D. V lost 1 base and J lost 1, with 10 bases in between. Germline CDR1 and CDR2: SGHTA and FQGNSA. This CDR3 has 15 residues. In DNA, the CDR3 is TGTGCCAGCAGCTTAGGACGAGGTAGGAACACTGAAGCTTTCTTT. Amino acid sequence: CASSLGRGRNTEAFF.

This chain connects TRBV7-2 to TRBJ2-1; no definite D call. V lost 1 base to trimming and J lost 7 bases, with 17 bases between them. CDR1 SGHTA and CDR2 FQGNSA come from the germline V gene. The CDR3 totals 16 residues. CDR3 sequence reads: CASSLVGPQVGNEQFF. The CDR3 DNA reads as TGTGCCAGCAGCTTAGTTGGGCCCCAGGTGGGGAATGAGCAGTTCTTC.

J is TRBJ2-1 and V is TRBV5-1; 10 bases are a match to TRBD2. V lost 2 bases, J lost 9 bases, and 5 bases stayed unmatched. This CDR3 is 14 amino acids long. Germline values: CDR1 SGHRS, CDR2 YFSETQ. The CDR3 is CASSFSSSGGEQFF. The CDR3 bases are TGCGCCAGCAGCTTTAGTTCTAGCGGGGGTGAGCAGTTCTTC.

The rearrangement joins TRBV10-3 to TRBJ2-5; TRBD2 agrees at 8 bases. Per the germline V gene, CDR1 is ENHRY and CDR2 is SYGVKD. This CDR3 has 13 amino acids. V dropped 6 bases and J dropped 0; count of bases not matched to a gene: 0. The CDR3 reads CAIRTSDQETQYF. The CDR3 DNA sequence: TGTGCCATCAGGACTAGCGACCAAGAGACCCAGTACTTC.

V gene TRBV5-1 combines with J gene TRBJ2-1, with TRBD2 matching over 11 bases. Germline assignment: CDR1 SGHRS and CDR2 YFSETQ. After removal of 4 bases from V and 6 bases from J, the junction contained 9 bases not matched to a gene. CDR3 length equals 16 residues. CDR3 in amino acids: CASSPGGLAGGNEQFF. CDR3 DNA: TGCGCCAGCAGCCCAGGAGGGCTAGCGGGAGGCAATGAGCAGTTCTTC.

A few counts support this clonotype. The J gene is TRBJ2-1, the V gene TRBV24-1; D possibly corresponds to TRBD2 (6 bases). The CDR3 has 16 residues. Trimming shortened V by 3 bases and J by 8 bases, and 19 bases separated the two germline ends. The germline CDR1 and CDR2 sequences are KGHDR and SFDVKD. The CDR3 here is CATSDEMGRRGYEQFF. CDR3 nucleotides: TGTGCCACCAGTGATGAGATGGGACGGCGGGGCTATGAGCAGTTCTTC.

CDR3 loop: CASSLSPSAYSRGPSTDTQYF. CDR3 sequence (DNA): TGTGCCAGCAGCCTTTCTCCCTCCGCTTACAGCAGGGGGCCTAGCACAGATACGCAGTATTTT. The chain couples TRBV7-9 to TRBJ2-3; 8 nucleotides match TRBD1. V lost 5 bases to trimming and J lost 0 bases; unmatched junction nucleotides: 22. There are 21 residues in the CDR3. CDR1 and CDR2 from the germline V gene are SEHNR and FQNEAQ (reference sequence).

Only a few counts were recorded for this clonotype. V is TRBV7-9 and J is TRBJ1-5, with D possibly being TRBD1 (6 bases). Trimming removed 4 bases from V and 7 bases from J, with 20 bases in between. CDR3 length equals 16 residues. The V gene's germline CDR1 is SEHNR and CDR2 FQNEAQ (reference sequence). CDR3 region: CASSYVSGGMGQPQHF. DNA for the CDR3: TGTGCCAGCAGCTACGTGTCGGGGGGCATGGGGCAGCCCCAGCATTTT.

The gene calls are TRBV24-1 and TRBJ2-1; no definite D call. Germline V gene sequence: CDR1 KGHDR, CDR2 SFDVKD. The CDR3 extends over 19 amino acids. The V and J ends lost 0 bases and 0 bases respectively, with 17 bases between them. CDR3: CATSDLPANIANSYNEQFF. CDR3 nucleotides: TGTGCCACCAGTGATTTGCCCGCGAATATCGCGAACTCCTACAATGAGCAGTTCTTC.

The chain carries TRBV20-1 and TRBJ2-3; no definite D call. The CDR3 extends over 14 amino acids. Between the trimmed V and J ends, which lost 6 bases and 4 bases, there was a span of 17 bases. Germline lookup yields CDR1 DFQATT and CDR2 SNEGSKA (reference sequence). This chain's CDR3 is CSAMDKAPPDTQYF. For the CDR3, the DNA is TGCAGTGCCATGGATAAAGCCCCCCCAGATACGCAGTATTTT.

The rearrangement uses TRBV27 and TRBJ2-7, with D maybe TRBD2 (6 bases). Germline CDR1 reads MNHEY; CDR2 reads SMNVEV (reference sequence). Trimming cost V 1 base and J 3 bases, with 19 bases left between them. This CDR3 contains 17 residues. CDR3 amino acids: CASSLFAPRDFNYEQYF. The CDR3 DNA reads as TGTGCCAGCAGTTTATTCGCCCCCCGGGACTTCAACTACGAGCAGTACTTC.

J is TRBJ2-3 and V is TRBV5-1, with D perhaps TRBD2 (5 bases). This CDR3 is 12 amino acids long. The germline V gene encodes CDR1 SGHRS and CDR2 YFSETQ. V lost 4 bases to trimming and J lost 4 bases, with 7 bases between them. The CDR3 DNA reads as TGCGCCAGCAGCGCGGGTTCAGATACGCAGTATTTT. Protein: CASSAGSDTQYF.

The chain combines TRBV20-1 with TRBJ1-5; TRBD1 is a possible D gene (6 bases). Germline CDR1 DFQATT, CDR2 SNEGSKA (reference sequence). Trimming pared 6 bases from V and 0 bases from J, leaving 12 bases between. The CDR3 is 14 amino acids. The CDR3 protein is CSANTGLSNQPQHF. In DNA, the CDR3 is TGCAGTGCGAATACAGGGCTTAGCAATCAGCCCCAGCATTTT.